This paragraph reports one T cell receptor (beta chain). TCRdb's table, derived via immunoSEQ multiplex PCR, lists solely in-frame clones and lacks some. The sample lists around 2.1 million clones; approximately 94% were seen once. The donors were adults (healthy and HIV-negative) with no recent acute infections or vaccinations. CD4+ cells underwent separation, giving CD45RA+ naive and CD45RA-negative memory subsets. The sample belongs to a study of shared clonotypes between healthy human individuals. The clonotype was recovered from a young man in good health. The sequenced material came from naive CD4+ T cells sorted from blood. Subset given: CD45RA+ positively selected.

The chain's CDR3 is CASSGEAGYNEQFF. In DNA form, the CDR3 reads TGTGCCAGCAGTGGGGAAGCGGGTTACAATGAGCAGTTCTTC. The chain carries TRBV2 and TRBJ2-1; D is possibly TRBD2 (6 bases). CDR1 is SNHLY and CDR2 is FYNNEI in the germline V gene. Trimming removed 4 bases at V and 4 bases at J, with 11 bases between. The CDR3 length is 14 residues.